The present TCR beta chain was sequenced within a study of blood T cells in healthy people across ages. Study-wide results and caveats: Measured against age, TCR beta diversity per million T cells decreased in a roughly linear manner. For the donors, CMV status was unknown and possibly confounded expanded clonotype changes.

Primers used in a second PCR of about 6 to 12 cycles were a sample-barcoded 5' primer and a J-beta primer mix. Via MiXCR, TCRdb re-called the 5' RACE reads, giving one row per CDR3 protein. The repertoire includes 870,000 or so distinct CDR3 sequences, about 28% of them detected once, and 15% to 20% sits in the top ten. This clonotype was seen a few times. Its antigen is currently unknown. This may stem from a read error, because a much larger clone lies one nucleotide away. The TCR comes from a woman of 80 years or more in good health. Sequenced material: blood.

The CDR3: CASSLSRVAFF. DNA for the CDR3: TGTGCCAGCAGCTTATCCAGGGTGGCGTTCTTC. The J gene is TRBJ2-1, the V gene TRBV7-2, with TRBD1 as a possible D gene (5 bases). Germline assignment: CDR1 SGHTA and CDR2 FQGNSA. The CDR3 spans 11 residues. Trimming took 2 bases from V and 15 from J, leaving 11 bases between them.